The text below deals with one T cell receptor (beta chain). It has no known antigen specificity. Base qualities are not at hand, and no much larger clone is one base apart. The library was produced with 5' RACE. Sequencing relied on an Illumina HiSeq 2500. A second PCR of about 6 to 12 cycles was performed with a sample-barcoded 5' primer and a J-beta primer mix. A unique molecular identifier was introduced onto each TCR beta cDNA molecule by a template-switch 5' adaptor carrying 12 random nucleotides. Each sample yielded at least 2.5 million CDR3-containing paired-end reads. The Mint cDNA synthesis kit, primed by a TRBC-specific oligonucleotide, was used to synthesize first-strand cDNA from all RNA. After uracil-DNA glycosylase treatment, a first 18-cycle PCR used universal primers M1SS and BC2_uni_R on all cDNA. On the authors' methods: For normalization, 1 million high-quality reads were randomly selected from each sample, with every read carrying a distinct molecular identifier. Reads sharing molecular identifiers were discarded rather than binned into consensus sequences. MiTCR, set to a Q25 quality threshold and the strictest error-elimination algorithm, was used for CDR3 identification, clonotype clustering and error correction. A nonparametric unseen species model using Euler transformation provided a lower-bound estimate of total TCR beta diversity. TCRdb itself trimmed the public reads at Q25 with fastp, ran MiXCR and retained productive beta chains. Duplicate CDR3 protein sequences are folded into a single record with the most common DNA and genes. V and J calls and clone size were set by TCRdb, not the authors. The sample records roughly 1.4 million distinct CDR3 sequences, almost 60% of which are singletons. The leading ten clones occupy over 6.5% of the sample.

The data belong to a study of blood T cells in healthy people across ages (dated by TCRdb to about 2015). The study in broad terms: In model experiments, roughly one uniquely barcoded TCR beta cDNA molecule per two T cells was captured by template switching. Donors of different ages were randomly distributed across sequencing lanes to avoid experimental bias. For two donors (one aged 18 to 30 and one aged 80 or older), the study analyzed two additional independent replicas of 1 million unique cDNA reads from the same blood draw. The donors were split into four age groups: young (average about 15 years), middle-aged (nearly 40), aged (over 55) and long-lived (roughly 88). Using deep sequencing normalized with unique cDNA molecular identifiers, the study measured how TCR beta repertoire diversity changes with age. Study-wide findings and limitations: Because the CMV infection status of the donors was unknown, age-related changes in expanded clonotypes may potentially have been confounded. Estimates of total diversity from one million sequenced T cells were regarded as lower bounds and underestimates. Bulk unsorted PBMC profiling prevented conclusive comparison of naive and antigen-experienced compartments. There was a strong correlation between observed TCR beta diversity and the percentage of naive T cells measured by flow cytometry. Compared with the aged group, the long-lived group had more naive CD4+ T cells, fewer expanded clones and increased TCR diversity, a pattern suggesting age selection. As age increased, observed TCR beta diversity per million T cells dropped in a roughly linear way, and a significant reduction was already evident by age about 36.

In the germline V gene, CDR1 corresponds to SNHLY and CDR2 to FYNNEI. The CDR3 goes from the cysteine to the phenylalanine over 13 residues. This entry keeps only the CDR3 DNA: 39 bases, framed from base 1. Trimming costs V 7 bases and J 8 bases, and their ends lie 17 bases apart. Systemically healthy Caucasian individuals from Russia, 35 to 50 in total and aged 6 to 90 years, were included as donors. Each donor gave approximately 9.4 milliliters of peripheral blood, drawn into EDTA-treated Vacutainer tubes. PBMCs were isolated by Ficoll-Paque density-gradient centrifugation, with at least 6 million obtained per sample. Total RNA was extracted from PBMCs with Trizol reagent, with at least 5 micrograms obtained per sample. For every donor, an aliquot of PBMCs went through flow cytometry to measure the percentages of naive CD45RAhigh/CD27high T cells.

This chain joins TRBV2 to TRBJ1-2; too little of a D gene remains to name it. The sample comprised blood. This sequence originates from a man between 18 and 35 years old in good health. CDR3 sequence: CASTPKGVNGYTF. DNA sequence: TGTGCCAGCACCCCGAAAGGTGTAAACGGCTACACCTTC.